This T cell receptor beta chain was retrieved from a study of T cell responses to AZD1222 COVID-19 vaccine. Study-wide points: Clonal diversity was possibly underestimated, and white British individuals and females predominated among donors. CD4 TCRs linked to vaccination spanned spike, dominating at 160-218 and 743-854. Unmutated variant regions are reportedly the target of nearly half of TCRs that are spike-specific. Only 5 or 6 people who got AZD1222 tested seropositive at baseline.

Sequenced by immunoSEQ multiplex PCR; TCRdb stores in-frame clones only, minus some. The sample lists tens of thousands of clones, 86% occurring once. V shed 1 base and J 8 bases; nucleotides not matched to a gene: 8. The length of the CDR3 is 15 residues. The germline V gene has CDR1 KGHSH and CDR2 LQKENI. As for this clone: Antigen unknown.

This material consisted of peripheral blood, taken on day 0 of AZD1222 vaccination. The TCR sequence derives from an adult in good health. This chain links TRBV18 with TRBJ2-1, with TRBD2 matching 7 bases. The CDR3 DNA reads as TGTGCCAGCTCACCACGCCCTAGCGGAAGCGATGAGCAGTTCTTC. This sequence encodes CASSPRPSGSDEQFF.